This TCR beta chain came from a study of cytomegalovirus exposure and HLA in healthy donors. Findings and caveats of the study: Later on, an analysis found that several of the most significant clusters appeared to be linked to common viral pathogens, which included parvovirus B19.

Trimming took off 0 bases at V and 3 bases at J, with 13 bases between the two ends. This CDR3 comprises 15 residues. From germline, CDR1 is SGHRS and CDR2 YFSETQ. About this clone itself: The antigen remains unidentified.

PCR used 60 Vbeta primers and 13 Jbeta primers. This table comes from immunoSEQ multiplex PCR, and its TCRdb copy is limited to in-frame clones, with some not included. Among 150,000 to 200,000 clones listed, nearly 70% were seen once. This chain connects TRBV5-1 to TRBJ2-7; D is perhaps TRBD1 (5 bases). Sequenced material: PBMCs. The receptor was derived from a man aged 30 to 39 in good health and CMV-seropositive. This CDR3 is CASSLGQNNFYEQYF. Written as DNA, the CDR3 is TGCGCCAGCAGCTTGGGACAGAATAACTTCTACGAGCAGTACTTC.